The TCR beta chain under discussion was sequenced for a study of T cells after yellow fever vaccination (dated by TCRdb to about 2019). Study-level background: The SMART-Seq v4 Ultra Low Input RNA kit was used to prepare libraries from fractions with low cell numbers. Blood was collected at multiple timepoints before and after primary and secondary immunization, and bulk PBMC replicates and cell subsets were isolated. Bulk TCR alpha and beta repertoires were sequenced longitudinally to track T-cell clones before and after primary and booster YFV17D yellow fever vaccination. Two healthy male donors made up the cohort, one aged 18 to 29 years and the other aged 30 to 39 years. What the research found in general, with its limitations: A small fraction of clonotypes showed up in both the CD4 and CD8 compartments, probably as a result of convergent recombination. Because the study included only a couple of donors, the extent to which the findings can be generalized is limited. Computational filtering was required because FACS-sorted repertoires could contain abundant contaminating clonotypes from the bulk population. Most clones expanded after primary vaccination were re-detected after the booster (almost 98% of CD4 and more than 70% of CD8), suggesting broad memory maintenance. Compared with the primary T-cell response, the secondary T-cell response was faster but weaker, reaching its peak on day 5 rather than on day 15.

TCR cDNA was synthesized by 5'RACE template switching, which introduced a universal primer site and unique molecular identifiers. Priming of cDNA synthesis was performed from both the TCR alpha and TCR beta constant segments. Library amplification used two PCR steps, and the second PCR step added sample barcodes and sequencing adapters. Sequencing of the libraries was done on either Illumina HiSeq 2500 (2x100 bp) or NovaSeq (2x150 bp). Regarding the original processing steps: Demultiplexing of reads and collapsing into UMI consensus sequences were performed with MIGEC, and V(D)J alignment was carried out with MiXCR. Clonotypes responding to the vaccine were identified with edgeR on replicate PBMC samples, with the criteria of FDR below 0.01 and a log2 fold change above 5 up to day 15. CD4 or CD8 identity was assigned to each bulk clonotype according to whether the clonotype was present at higher abundance in the sequenced CD4 repertoire or the sequenced CD8 repertoire. Clones were called with MiXCR by TCRdb after fastp trimmed the public reads at Q25, and only in-frame beta chains were retained. Every distinct CDR3 protein forms one entry, paired with its most common genes and DNA. What appears here as the V and J calls and clone size reflects TCRdb's work, not the paper's. The sample table records 300,000 to 400,000 distinct CDR3 sequences; approximately 8% of these occur just once. The ten top clones hold 17% of the sample.

In the case of this clonotype: Its antigen specificity is not known. Per-nucleotide qualities are absent, and no much larger clonotype sits a single base away.

The meaning of the sample's treatment or condition label: live attenuated yellow fever vaccine strain. At every blood-draw timepoint, two biological replicates of bulk PBMCs were collected. A standard Ficoll-Paque protocol was used to isolate PBMCs from peripheral blood. TriZol was used to extract RNA from bulk PBMCs, from CD4 and CD8 fractions, and from dextramer-positive and dextramer-negative fractions. This clonotype was obtained from a man younger than 35 who received the YFV17D yellow fever vaccine. The starting material was PBMCs, obtained more than 35 days after the first yellow fever vaccination.

The CDR3 here reads CANRDRDATEQYV. The nucleotides read TGCGCCAACCGGGACAGGGATGCTACCGAGCAGTACGTC. The chain is assembled from TRBV10-1 and TRBJ2-7; TRBD1 matches 9 bases in the middle. Taken from the germline V gene (reference sequence), the CDR1 and CDR2 loops are WNHNN and SYGVQD. From its cysteine to its valine, the CDR3 spans 13 amino acids. Only the CDR3 DNA is retained, 39 bases long and in frame from the first base. Germline trimming amounts to 10 bases on V and 6 bases on J, with 10 as the count of junction bases outside the gene matches.